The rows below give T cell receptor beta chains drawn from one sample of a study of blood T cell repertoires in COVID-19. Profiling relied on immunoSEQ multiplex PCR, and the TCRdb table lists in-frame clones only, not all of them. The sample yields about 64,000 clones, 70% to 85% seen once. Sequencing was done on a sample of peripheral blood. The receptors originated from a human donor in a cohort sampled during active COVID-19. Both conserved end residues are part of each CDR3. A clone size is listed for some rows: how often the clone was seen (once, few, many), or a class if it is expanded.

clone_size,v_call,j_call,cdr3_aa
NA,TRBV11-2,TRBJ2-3,CASSPGVKSTLGDTQYF
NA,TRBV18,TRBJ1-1,CASSGRGGTEAFF
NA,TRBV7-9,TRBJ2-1,CATGTRGRNEQFF
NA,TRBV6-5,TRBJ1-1,CASGRGPKAFF
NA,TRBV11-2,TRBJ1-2,CASSSPDIYGYTF
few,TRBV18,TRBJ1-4,CASFTGTENEKLFF
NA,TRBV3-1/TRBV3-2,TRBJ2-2,CASSLGTSGSITGELFF
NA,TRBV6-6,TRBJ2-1,CASSPESGRASQQQFF
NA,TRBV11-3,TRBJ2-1,CASSLDSLRNEQFF
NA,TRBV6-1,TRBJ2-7,CASSDTRTGSGEQYF
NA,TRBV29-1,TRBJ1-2,CSVESTGGGNGYTF
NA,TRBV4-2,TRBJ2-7,CASSAGGPNEQYF
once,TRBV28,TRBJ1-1,CASSHAGPNTEAFF
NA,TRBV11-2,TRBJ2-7,CASREESYEQYF
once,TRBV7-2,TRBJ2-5,CASSAGSAGGETQYF
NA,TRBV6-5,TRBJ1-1,CASSYSQELEAFF
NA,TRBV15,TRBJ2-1,CATSRGNSPAGGNEQFF
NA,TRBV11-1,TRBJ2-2,CASSLITNTGELFF
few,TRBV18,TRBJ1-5,CASSSGLDQPQHF
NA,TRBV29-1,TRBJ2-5,CSVVPGGKETQYF
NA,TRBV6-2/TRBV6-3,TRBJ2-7,CASSLTGFIYEQYF
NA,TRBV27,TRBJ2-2,CASRAVPSGRANTGELFF
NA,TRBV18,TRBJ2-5,CASSPTGDPETQYF
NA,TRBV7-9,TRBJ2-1,CASSLDVAGYYNEQFF
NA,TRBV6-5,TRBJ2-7,CASRNSGSRYEQYF
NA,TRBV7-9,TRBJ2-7,CASSRDRMSYEQYF
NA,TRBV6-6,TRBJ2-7,CATKDYNSDEQYF
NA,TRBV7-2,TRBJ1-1,CASSLKAAEAFF
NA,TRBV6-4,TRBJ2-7,CASSSGRESGEQYF
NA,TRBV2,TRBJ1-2,CASTSEKGQNYGYTF
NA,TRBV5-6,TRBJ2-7,CASSSWTGGTGEQYF
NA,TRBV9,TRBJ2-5,CASTRGGSGETQYF
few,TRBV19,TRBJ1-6,CASSIPAGGAGSPLHF
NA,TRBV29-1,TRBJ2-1,CSGTSGSDEQFF
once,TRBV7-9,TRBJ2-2,CASSLVRGNTGELFF
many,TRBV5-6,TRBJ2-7,CASSLDTSYEQYF
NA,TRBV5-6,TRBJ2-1,CASSWSSYNEQFF
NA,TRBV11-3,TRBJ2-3,CASSSGGAADTQYF
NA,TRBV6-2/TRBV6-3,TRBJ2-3,CASSYGRATDTQYF
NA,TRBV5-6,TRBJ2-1,CASSAGGRINEQFF
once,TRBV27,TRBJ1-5,CASSRITGFSNQPQHF
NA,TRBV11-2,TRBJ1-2,CASSRRQGHHPDYTF